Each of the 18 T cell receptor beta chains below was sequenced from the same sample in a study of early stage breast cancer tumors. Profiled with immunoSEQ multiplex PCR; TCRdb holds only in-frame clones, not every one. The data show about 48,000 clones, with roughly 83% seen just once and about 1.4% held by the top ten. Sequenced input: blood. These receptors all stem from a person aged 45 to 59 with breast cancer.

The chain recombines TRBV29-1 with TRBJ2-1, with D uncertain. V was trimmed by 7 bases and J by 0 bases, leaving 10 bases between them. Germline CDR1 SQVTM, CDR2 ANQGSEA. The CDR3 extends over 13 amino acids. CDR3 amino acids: CSAKGSSYNEQFF. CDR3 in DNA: TGCAGCGCAAAGGGTAGCTCCTACAATGAGCAGTTCTTC.

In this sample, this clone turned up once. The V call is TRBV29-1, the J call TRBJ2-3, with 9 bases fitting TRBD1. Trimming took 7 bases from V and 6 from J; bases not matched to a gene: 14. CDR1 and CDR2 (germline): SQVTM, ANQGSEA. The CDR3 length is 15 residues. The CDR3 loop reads CSGIIQGAFMDTQYF. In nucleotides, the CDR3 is TGCAGCGGGATAATACAGGGGGCTTTTATGGATACGCAGTATTTT.

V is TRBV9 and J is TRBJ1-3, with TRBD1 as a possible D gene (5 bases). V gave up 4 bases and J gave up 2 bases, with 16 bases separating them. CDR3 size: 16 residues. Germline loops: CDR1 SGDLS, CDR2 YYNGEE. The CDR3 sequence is CASSTNTGGTGNTIYF. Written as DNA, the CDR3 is TGTGCCAGCAGCACGAATACAGGAGGTACTGGAAACACCATATATTTT.

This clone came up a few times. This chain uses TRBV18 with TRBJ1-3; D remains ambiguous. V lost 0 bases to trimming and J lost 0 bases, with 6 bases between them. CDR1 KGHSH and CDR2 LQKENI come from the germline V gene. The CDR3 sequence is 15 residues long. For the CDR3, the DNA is TGTGCCAGCTCACCACCAACAGACTCTGGAAACACCATATATTTT. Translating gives CASSPPTDSGNTIYF.

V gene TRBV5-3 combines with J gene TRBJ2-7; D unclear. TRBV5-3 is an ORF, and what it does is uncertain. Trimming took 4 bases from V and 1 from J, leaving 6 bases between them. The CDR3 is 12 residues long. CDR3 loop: CARSPESYEQYF. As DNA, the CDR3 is TGTGCCAGAAGCCCCGAGTCCTACGAGCAGTACTTC.

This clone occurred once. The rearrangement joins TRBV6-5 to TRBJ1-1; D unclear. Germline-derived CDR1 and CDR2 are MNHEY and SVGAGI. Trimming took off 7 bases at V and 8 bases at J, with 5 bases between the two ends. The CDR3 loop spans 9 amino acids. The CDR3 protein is CASTPEAFF. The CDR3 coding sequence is TGTGCCAGCACTCCCGAAGCTTTCTTT.

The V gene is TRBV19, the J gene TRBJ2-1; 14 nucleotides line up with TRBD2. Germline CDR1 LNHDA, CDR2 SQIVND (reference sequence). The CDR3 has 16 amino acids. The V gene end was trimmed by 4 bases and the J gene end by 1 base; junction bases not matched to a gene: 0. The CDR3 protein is CASSRLAGGSYNEQFF. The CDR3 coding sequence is TGTGCCAGTAGTAGACTAGCGGGAGGGTCCTACAATGAGCAGTTCTTC.

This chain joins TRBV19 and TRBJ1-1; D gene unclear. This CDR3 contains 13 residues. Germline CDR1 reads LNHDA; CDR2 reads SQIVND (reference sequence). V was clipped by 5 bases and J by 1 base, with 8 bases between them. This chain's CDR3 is CASSATRNTEAFF. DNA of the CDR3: TGTGCCAGTAGTGCGACTAGGAACACTGAAGCTTTCTTT. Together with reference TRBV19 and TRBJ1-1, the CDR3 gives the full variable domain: DGGITQSPKYLFRKEGQNVTLSCEQNLNHDAMYWYRQDPGQGLRLIYYSQIVNDFQKGDIAEGYSVSREKKESFPLTVTSAQKNPTAFYLCASSATRNTEAFFGQGTRLTVV.

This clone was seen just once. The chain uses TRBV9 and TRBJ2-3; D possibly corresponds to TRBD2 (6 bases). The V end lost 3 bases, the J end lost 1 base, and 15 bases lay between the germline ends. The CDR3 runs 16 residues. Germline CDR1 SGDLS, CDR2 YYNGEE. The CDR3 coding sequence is TGTGCCAGCAGCGGTAGCGGTCGCGTCGGCACAGATACGCAGTATTTT. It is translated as CASSGSGRVGTDTQYF. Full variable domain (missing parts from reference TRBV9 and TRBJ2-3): DSGVTQTPKHLITATGQRVTLRCSPRSGDLSVYWYQQSLDQGLQFLIQYYNGEERAKGNILERFSAQQFPDLHSELNLSSLELGDSALYFCASSGSGRVGTDTQYFGPGTRLTVL.

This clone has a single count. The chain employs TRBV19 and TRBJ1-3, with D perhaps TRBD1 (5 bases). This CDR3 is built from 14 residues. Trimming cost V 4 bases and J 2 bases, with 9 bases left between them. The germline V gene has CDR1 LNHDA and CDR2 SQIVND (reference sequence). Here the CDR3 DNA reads TGTGCCAGTAGTAGCGGGACTCCTGGAAACACCATATATTTT. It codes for CASSSGTPGNTIYF.

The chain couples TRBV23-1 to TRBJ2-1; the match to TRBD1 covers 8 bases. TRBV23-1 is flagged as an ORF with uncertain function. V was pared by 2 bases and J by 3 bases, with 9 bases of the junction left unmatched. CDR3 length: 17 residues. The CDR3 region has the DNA TGCGCCAGCAGTCAAGATACCGGACAGGGTGTCTACAATGAGCAGTTCTTC. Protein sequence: CASSQDTGQGVYNEQFF.

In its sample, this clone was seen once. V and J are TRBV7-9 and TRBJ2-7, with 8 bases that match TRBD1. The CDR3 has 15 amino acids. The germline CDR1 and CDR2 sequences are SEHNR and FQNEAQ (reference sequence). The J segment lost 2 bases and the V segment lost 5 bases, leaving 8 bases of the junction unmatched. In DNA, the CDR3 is TGTGCCAGCAGCGGGGGGACAGGTATGACCTACGAGCAGTACTTC. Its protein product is CASSGGTGMTYEQYF. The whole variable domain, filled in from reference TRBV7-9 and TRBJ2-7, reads DTGVSQNPRHKITKRGQNVTFRCDPISEHNRLYWYRQTLGQGPEFLTYFQNEAQLEKSRLLSDRFSAERPKGSFSTLEIQRTEQGDSAMYLCASSGGTGMTYEQYFGPGTRLTVT.

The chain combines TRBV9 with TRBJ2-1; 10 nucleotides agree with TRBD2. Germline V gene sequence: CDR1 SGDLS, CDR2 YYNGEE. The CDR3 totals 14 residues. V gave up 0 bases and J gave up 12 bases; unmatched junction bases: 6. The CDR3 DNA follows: TGTGCCAGCAGCGTAGAACTAGCGGGGTCATGGCAGTTCTTC. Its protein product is CASSVELAGSWQFF.

The CDR3 region has the DNA TGCGCCAGCAGTCACCCCGCTAGCGGGGAGGCATACAATGAGCAGTTCTTC. Encoded protein: CASSHPASGEAYNEQFF. This chain uses TRBV23-1 with TRBJ2-1; TRBD2 agrees at 9 bases. TRBV23-1 belongs to the ORF category, with a function that is uncertain. After removal of 3 bases from V and 4 bases from J, the junction contained 10 bases not matched to a gene. The CDR3 length is 17 residues.

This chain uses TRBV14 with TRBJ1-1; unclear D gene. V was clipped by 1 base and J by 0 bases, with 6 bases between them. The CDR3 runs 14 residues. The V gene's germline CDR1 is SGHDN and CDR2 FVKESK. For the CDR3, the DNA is TGTGCCAGCAGCCAAGTGGGCGTGAACACTGAAGCTTTCTTT. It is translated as CASSQVGVNTEAFF.

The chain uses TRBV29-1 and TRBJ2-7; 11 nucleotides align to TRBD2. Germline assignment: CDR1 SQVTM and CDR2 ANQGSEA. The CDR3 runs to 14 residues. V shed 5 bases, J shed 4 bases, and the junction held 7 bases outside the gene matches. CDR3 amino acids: CSVILAGDRYEQYF. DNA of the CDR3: TGCAGCGTTATACTAGCGGGAGACAGGTACGAGCAGTACTTC.

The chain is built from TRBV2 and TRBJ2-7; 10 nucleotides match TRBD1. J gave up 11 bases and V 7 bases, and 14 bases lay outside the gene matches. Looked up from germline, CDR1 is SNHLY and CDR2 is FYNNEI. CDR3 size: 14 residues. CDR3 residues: CASTTGTGASSEYF. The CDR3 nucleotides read TGTGCCAGCACTACCGGGACAGGGGCCTCGAGCGAGTACTTC.

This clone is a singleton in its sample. CDR3 DNA: TGCGCCAGCAGCCACCCACCGGGGGACGCTGAAGCTTTCTTT. Encoded protein: CASSHPPGDAEAFF. This chain links TRBV4-1 with TRBJ1-1, with a possible D match to TRBD1 (5 bases). Germline CDR1 MGHRA, CDR2 YSYEKL. The CDR3 totals 14 residues. Deletions cut 3 bases from V and 6 bases from J, with 14 bases between.